The rows below give T cell receptor beta chains drawn from one sample of a study of chemoradiotherapy in HPV16-positive cancers. Sequencing was performed with immunoSEQ multiplex PCR; in TCRdb, only in-frame clones are kept and a portion is missing. This sample yields fewer than 35,000 clones, of which roughly 92% are seen a single time; 18% belongs to the top ten. The source material was blood, sampled from a patient who underwent chemoradiotherapy. The receptors were sampled from a human donor with HPV-associated anogenital cancer. CDR3s include the opening cysteine and the closing phenylalanine or tryptophan. Each record gives: CDR3 DNA, CDR3 protein, clone size, D gene, J gene, V gene. D genes are given only for firm matches. Size tells how often a clone was seen (once, few, many) or the class of an expanded clone, and some rows leave it out.

TGTGCCAGCAGCGCGGTTGCAGAGTATAATTCACCCCTCCACTTT CASSAVAEYNSPLHF - - TRBJ1-6 TRBV9
TGTGCCAGCAGTAGTCTAGCGGGAGGTTATAATGAGCAGTTCTTC CASSSLAGGYNEQFF - TRBD2 TRBJ2-1 TRBV6-6
TGTGCCAGCAGATCAAGGGCGGGAGGGCCACACGAGCAGTACTTC CASRSRAGGPHEQYF - TRBD2 TRBJ2-7 TRBV7-2
TGCAGCGTTCCAGGGGCCCAAATGAACACTGAAGCTTTCTTT CSVPGAQMNTEAFF once - TRBJ1-1 TRBV29-1
TGTGCCAGCAGTATAGGACTAGCGGGAGCCGTAGATACGCAGTATTTT CASSIGLAGAVDTQYF - TRBD2 TRBJ2-3 TRBV28
TGTGCCAGCAGCCCGGGGACAGGGAGGACGACCCTGAATCAGCCCCAGCATTTT CASSPGTGRTTLNQPQHF - TRBD1 TRBJ1-5 TRBV7-9
TGTGCCAGCAGTCCCCGGGGTCGCAGTCTAGCCAAAAACATTCAGTACTTC CASSPRGRSLAKNIQYF - - TRBJ2-4 TRBV28
TGTGCCAGCAGTGAAGAATTTGGACTAGCGGGCAATGAGCAGTTCTTC CASSEEFGLAGNEQFF - TRBD2 TRBJ2-1 TRBV6-1
TGTGCCAGCAGCCCAGGGGGGGTCTCCTACGAGCAGTACTTC CASSPGGVSYEQYF - - TRBJ2-7 TRBV7-2
TGCGCCAGCAGCCAAACAGGGTATGACACAGATACGCAGTATTTT CASSQTGYDTDTQYF - - TRBJ2-3 TRBV4-3
TGTGCCAGCAGCTTGGGACTAGCGGGGGTCAGTGAGCAGTTCTTC CASSLGLAGVSEQFF once TRBD2 TRBJ2-1 TRBV7-2
TGCGCCAGCAGCCACCTACTAGCGGGCACCGGGGAGCTGTTTTTT CASSHLLAGTGELFF - TRBD2 TRBJ2-2 TRBV4-1
TGTGCCAGCAGTGGCATCAATGAAAAACTGTTTTTT CASSGINEKLFF - - TRBJ1-4 TRBV2
TGCGCCAGCAGCCAAGCGAGCGGGGGGGCCGGGGATACGCAGTATTTT CASSQASGGAGDTQYF - TRBD2 TRBJ2-3 TRBV4-1
TGTGCCAGCAGTTTAGCGTACACTGAAGCTTTCTTT CASSLAYTEAFF once - TRBJ1-1 TRBV28
TGTGCCAGCAGACCTCTTTGGGGGCAGAACACTGAAGCTTTCTTT CASRPLWGQNTEAFF once - TRBJ1-1 TRBV28
TGTGCCAGCTCACCACAACGTGACAGGGGCACAGATACGCAGTATTTT CASSPQRDRGTDTQYF - TRBD1 TRBJ2-3 TRBV18
TGTGCCAGCAGTTACGGTGGCAATTGGGAGACCCAGTACTTC CASSYGGNWETQYF - - TRBJ2-5 TRBV6-6
TGCGCCAGCAGCGGTGTTGGCACTGAAGCTTTCTTT CASSGVGTEAFF - - TRBJ1-1 TRBV5-1
TGTGCCAGCTCCCAACTCCAAGAGACCCAGTACTTC CASSQLQETQYF - - TRBJ2-5 TRBV18
TGTGCCAGCAGTTACCTATACGAGGATACGCAGTATTTT CASSYLYEDTQYF - - TRBJ2-3 TRBV6-5
TGCAGCGTTAAGGGTTCCACTGAAGCTTTCTTT CSVKGSTEAFF - - TRBJ1-1 TRBV29-1